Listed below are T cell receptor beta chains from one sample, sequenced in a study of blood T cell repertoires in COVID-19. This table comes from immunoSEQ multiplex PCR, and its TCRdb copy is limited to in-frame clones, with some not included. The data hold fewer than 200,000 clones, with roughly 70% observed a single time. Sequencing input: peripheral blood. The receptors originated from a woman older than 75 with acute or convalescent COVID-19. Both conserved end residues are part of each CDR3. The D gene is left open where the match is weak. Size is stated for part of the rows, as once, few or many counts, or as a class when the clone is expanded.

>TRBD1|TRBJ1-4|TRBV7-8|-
CASKGAGEKLFF
TGTGCCAGTAAGGGGGCAGGGGAAAAACTGTTTTTT
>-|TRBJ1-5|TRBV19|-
CASSITSGAYQPQHF
TGTGCCAGTAGTATAACGTCAGGGGCATATCAGCCCCAGCATTTT
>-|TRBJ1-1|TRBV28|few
CASMGHMVNTEAFF
TGTGCCAGCATGGGGCATATGGTGAACACTGAAGCTTTCTTT
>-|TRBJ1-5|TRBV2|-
CASSEQGGQNQPQHF
TGTGCCAGCAGTGAACAGGGCGGCCAGAATCAGCCCCAGCATTTT
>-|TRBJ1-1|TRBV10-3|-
CATGEGAPEAFF
TGTGCCACCGGGGAGGGAGCACCTGAAGCTTTCTTT
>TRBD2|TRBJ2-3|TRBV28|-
CASKPPTSGSLRDTQYF
TGTGCCAGCAAGCCCCCGACTAGCGGGAGTTTAAGGGATACGCAGTATTTT
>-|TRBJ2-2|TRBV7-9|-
CASSLWEDNTGELFF
TGTGCCAGCAGCCTCTGGGAGGATAACACCGGGGAGCTGTTTTTT
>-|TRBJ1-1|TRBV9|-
CASSKMTEITEAFF
TGTGCCAGCAGCAAAATGACTGAGATCACTGAAGCTTTCTTT
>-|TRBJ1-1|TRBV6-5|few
CASTHRGGGTEAFF
TGTGCCAGCACCCACCGGGGAGGGGGCACTGAAGCTTTCTTT
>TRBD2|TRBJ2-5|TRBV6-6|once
CASSEREGFETQYF
TGTGCCAGCAGCGAGCGGGAGGGATTCGAGACCCAGTACTTC
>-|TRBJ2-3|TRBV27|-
CASSYTVTNTQYF
TGTGCCAGCAGTTATACGGTTACCAATACGCAGTATTTT
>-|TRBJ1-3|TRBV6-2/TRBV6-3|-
CASSLQEAGNTIYF
TGTGCCAGCAGTTTACAGGAAGCCGGAAACACCATATATTTT
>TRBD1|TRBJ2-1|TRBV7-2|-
CASSLRQGRRDEQFF
TGTGCCAGCAGCTTGAGACAGGGTAGACGGGATGAGCAGTTCTTC
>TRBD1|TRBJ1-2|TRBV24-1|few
CATSDLTGDYGYTF
TGTGCCACCAGTGATTTGACAGGGGACTATGGCTACACCTTC
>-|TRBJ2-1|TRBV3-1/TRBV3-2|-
CASSQDLDGVSYNEQFF
TGTGCCAGCAGCCAAGATCTGGACGGGGTTTCCTACAATGAGCAGTTCTTC
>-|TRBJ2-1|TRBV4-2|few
CASSQDLFYEQFF
TGTGCCAGCAGCCAAGATTTGTTCTATGAGCAGTTCTTC
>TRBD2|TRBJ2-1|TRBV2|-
CASTVGLAGNEQFF
TGTGCCAGCACCGTCGGACTAGCGGGAAATGAGCAGTTCTTC
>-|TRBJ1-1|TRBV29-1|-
CSVFRDSGGTFF
TGCAGCGTCTTCCGGGACTCCGGCGGAACTTTCTTT
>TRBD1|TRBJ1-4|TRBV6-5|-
CASSQGQGNEKLFF
TGTGCCAGCAGCCAAGGACAGGGAAATGAAAAACTGTTTTTT
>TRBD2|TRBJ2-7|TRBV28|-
CASRLGLAGEQYF
TGTGCCAGCAGACTGGGACTAGCGGGCGAGCAGTACTTC
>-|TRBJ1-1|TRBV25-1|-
CASKRGGSTEAFF
TGTGCCAGCAAAAGGGGGGGATCCACTGAAGCTTTCTTT
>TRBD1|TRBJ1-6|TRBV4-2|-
CASSHGPGQGSSPLHF
TGTGCCAGCAGCCATGGACCGGGACAGGGTTCTTCACCCCTCCACTTT
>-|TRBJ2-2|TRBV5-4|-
CASTATPGGTGELFF
TGTGCCAGCACCGCGACCCCCGGGGGCACCGGGGAGCTGTTTTTT
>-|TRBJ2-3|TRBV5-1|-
CASSPEVADTDTQYF
TGCGCCAGCAGCCCGGAAGTAGCGGACACAGATACGCAGTATTTT
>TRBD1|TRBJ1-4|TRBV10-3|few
CAISESRQGSNEKLFF
TGTGCCATCAGTGAGTCGAGACAGGGATCTAATGAAAAACTGTTTTTT
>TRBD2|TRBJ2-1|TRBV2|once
CASSSTSGNNEQFF
TGTGCCAGCAGTTCGACTAGCGGAAACAATGAGCAGTTCTTC
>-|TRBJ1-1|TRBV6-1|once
CASSEGGNTEAFF
TGTGCCAGCAGTGAGGGGGGGAACACTGAAGCTTTCTTT
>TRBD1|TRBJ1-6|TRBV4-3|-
CASSQWTGNSPLHF
TGCGCCAGCAGCCAATGGACAGGGAATTCACCCCTCCACTTT
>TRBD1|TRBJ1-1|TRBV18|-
CASSPSTGGIGGTEAFF
TGTGCCAGCTCACCATCAACAGGGGGAATAGGGGGCACTGAAGCTTTCTTT
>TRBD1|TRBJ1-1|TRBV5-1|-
CASRQGTNTEAFF
TGCGCCAGCAGACAGGGGACGAACACTGAAGCTTTCTTT